Below, 6 T cell receptor beta chains from the same sample are listed, as sequenced in a study of response to subunit inactivated influenza vaccine. A single record per CDR3 protein comes from TCRdb applying MiXCR to the RT-PCR reads. The sample contains about 700,000 distinct CDR3 sequences, around 13% of which appear only once. The sample here was PBMCs from blood, taken less than 15 days before vaccination. The receptors stem from a man in his fifties who received an inactivated influenza vaccine.

This chain uses TRBV7-8 with TRBJ1-5; D is undetermined. V lost 1 base and J lost 0, with 7 bases in between. This CDR3 comprises 15 residues. CDR1 and CDR2 from the germline V gene are SGHVS and FQNEAQ. The CDR3 sequence: CASSLGRNSNQPQHF. The CDR3 DNA sequence: TGTGCCAGCAGCTTAGGCAGGAATAGCAATCAGCCCCAGCATTTT. Based on the CDR3 plus reference TRBV7-8 and TRBJ1-5, the full variable domain is GAGVSQSPRYKVAKRGQDVALRCDPISGHVSLFWYQQALGQGPEFLTYFQNEAQLDKSGLPSDRFFAERPEGSVSTLKIQRTQQEDSAVYLCASSLGRNSNQPQHFGDGTRLSIL.

This clonotype was recorded a few times. The chain has TRBV29-1 and TRBJ1-1; the D is unclear. Trimming removed 8 bases at V and 1 base at J, with 14 bases between. Germline V gene data show CDR1 as SQVTM and CDR2 as ANQGSEA. The CDR3 extends over 13 amino acids. CDR3 loop: CSPVRKSNTEAFF. The CDR3 bases are TGCAGCCCTGTCAGGAAATCGAACACTGAAGCTTTCTTT. Using reference TRBV29-1 and TRBJ1-1 for the parts outside the CDR3, the full variable domain is SAVISQKPSRDICQRGTSLTIQCQVDSQVTMMFWYRQQPGQSLTLIATANQGSEATYESGFVIDKFPISRPNLTFSTLTVSNMSPEDSSIYLCSPVRKSNTEAFFGQGTRLTVV.

The chain combines TRBV4-1 with TRBJ1-5, with D uncertain. The CDR3 consists of 15 residues. The V and J ends lost 1 base and 2 bases respectively, with 9 bases between them. The V gene's germline CDR1 is MGHRA and CDR2 YSYEKL. The CDR3 coding sequence is TGCGCCAGCAGCCAAGGATTCGCCGGCAATCAGCCCCAGCATTTT. It encodes CASSQGFAGNQPQHF.

This clonotype was detected only a few times. For the CDR3, the DNA is TGTGCCAGCAGTTTAGGGGGGCTGACCGGGGAGCTGTTTTTT. The encoded protein is CASSLGGLTGELFF. The J gene is TRBJ2-2, the V gene TRBV28; D may be TRBD1 or TRBD2 (6 bases each). This CDR3 has 14 amino acids. Germline V gene sequence: CDR1 MDHEN, CDR2 SYDVKM. V lost 2 bases, J lost 5 bases, and 9 bases lay in between.

This clonotype was counted at least ten times. The chain combines TRBV4-1 with TRBJ2-3; perhaps TRBD2 as D (5 bases). There are 15 residues in the CDR3. Trimming stripped 0 bases from V and 11 bases from J, with 18 bases between. Per the germline V gene, CDR1 is MGHRA and CDR2 is YSYEKL. In DNA form, the CDR3 reads TGCGCCAGCAGCCAAGAGGCGACTACCCCAAGGGAGCAGTATTTT. It codes for CASSQEATTPREQYF.

This clonotype was counted many times. V gene TRBV11-2 combines with J gene TRBJ1-2; D is unresolved. The germline V gene encodes CDR1 SGHAT and CDR2 FQNNGV. This CDR3 is 15 amino acids long. V was trimmed by 4 bases and J by 5 bases, leaving 17 bases between them. This chain's CDR3 is CASSSMMKGSYGYTF. CDR3 DNA: TGTGCCAGCAGCTCTATGATGAAGGGCTCTTATGGCTACACCTTC.